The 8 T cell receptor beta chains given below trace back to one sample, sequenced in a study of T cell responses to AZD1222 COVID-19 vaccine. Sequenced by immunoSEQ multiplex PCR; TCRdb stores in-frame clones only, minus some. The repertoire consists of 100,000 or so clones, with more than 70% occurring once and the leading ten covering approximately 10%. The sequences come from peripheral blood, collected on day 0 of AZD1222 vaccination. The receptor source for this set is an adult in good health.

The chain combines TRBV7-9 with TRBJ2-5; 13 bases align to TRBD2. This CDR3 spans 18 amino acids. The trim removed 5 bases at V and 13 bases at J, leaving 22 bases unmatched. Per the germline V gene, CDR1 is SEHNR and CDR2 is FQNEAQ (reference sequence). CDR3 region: CASSTGTSGTFGRRLLYF. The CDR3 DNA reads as TGTGCCAGCAGCACCGGGACTAGCGGGACTTTCGGAAGGAGGCTACTGTACTTC.

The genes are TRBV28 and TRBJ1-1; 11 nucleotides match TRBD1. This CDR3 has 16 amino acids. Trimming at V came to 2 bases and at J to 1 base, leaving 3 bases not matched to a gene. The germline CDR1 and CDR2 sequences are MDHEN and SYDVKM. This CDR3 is CASSLGGQGANTEAFF. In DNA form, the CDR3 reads TGTGCCAGCAGTTTAGGAGGACAGGGGGCGAACACTGAAGCTTTCTTT.

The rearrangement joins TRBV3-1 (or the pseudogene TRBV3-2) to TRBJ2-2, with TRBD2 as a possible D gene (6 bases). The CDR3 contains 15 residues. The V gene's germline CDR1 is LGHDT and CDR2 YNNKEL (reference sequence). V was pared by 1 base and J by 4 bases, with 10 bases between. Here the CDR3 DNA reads TGTGCCAGCAGCCAAGGAACTAGCTCCACCGGGGAGCTGTTTTTT. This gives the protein CASSQGTSSTGELFF.

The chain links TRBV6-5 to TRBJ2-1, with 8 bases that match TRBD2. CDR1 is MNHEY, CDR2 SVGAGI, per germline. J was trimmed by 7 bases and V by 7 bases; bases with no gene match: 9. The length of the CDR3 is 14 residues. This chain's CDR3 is CASTSRKRENEQFF. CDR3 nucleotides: TGTGCCAGCACTTCTAGGAAGCGGGAGAATGAGCAGTTCTTC.

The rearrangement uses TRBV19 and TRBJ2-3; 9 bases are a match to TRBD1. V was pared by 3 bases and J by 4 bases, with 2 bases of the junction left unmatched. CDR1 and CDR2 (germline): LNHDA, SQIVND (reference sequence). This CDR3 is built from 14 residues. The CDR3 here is CASSMTGGADTQYF. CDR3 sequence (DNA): TGTGCCAGTAGTATGACAGGGGGAGCAGATACGCAGTATTTT.

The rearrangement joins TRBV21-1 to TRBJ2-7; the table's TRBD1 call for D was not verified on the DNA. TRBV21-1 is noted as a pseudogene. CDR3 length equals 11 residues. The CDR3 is CAKNDRSEQYF. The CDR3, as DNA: TGTGCCAAAAATGACAGATCCGAGCAGTACTTC.

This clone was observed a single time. As DNA, the CDR3 is TGTGCCAGTAGTATAGGACAGGGGAAGGGTCAGCCCCAGCATTTT. It encodes CASSIGQGKGQPQHF. J is TRBJ1-5 and V is TRBV19, with 8 bases lining up with TRBD1. After removal of 1 base from V and 6 bases from J, the junction contained 5 bases not matched to a gene. CDR3 length: 15 residues. Germline assignment: CDR1 LNHDA and CDR2 SQIVND (reference sequence). The full variable domain, its missing parts supplied by reference TRBV19 and TRBJ1-5, is DGGITQSPKYLFRKEGQNVTLSCEQNLNHDAMYWYRQDPGQGLRLIYYSQIVNDFQKGDIAEGYSVSREKKESFPLTVTSAQKNPTAFYLCASSIGQGKGQPQHFGDGTRLSIL.

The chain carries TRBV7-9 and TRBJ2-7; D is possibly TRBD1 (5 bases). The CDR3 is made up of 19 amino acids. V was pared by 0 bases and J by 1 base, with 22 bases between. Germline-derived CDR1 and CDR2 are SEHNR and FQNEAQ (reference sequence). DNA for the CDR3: TGTGCCAGCAGCTTAGCCCAGGGCTACCATAGGGGATATTCCTACGAGCAGTACTTC. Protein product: CASSLAQGYHRGYSYEQYF.